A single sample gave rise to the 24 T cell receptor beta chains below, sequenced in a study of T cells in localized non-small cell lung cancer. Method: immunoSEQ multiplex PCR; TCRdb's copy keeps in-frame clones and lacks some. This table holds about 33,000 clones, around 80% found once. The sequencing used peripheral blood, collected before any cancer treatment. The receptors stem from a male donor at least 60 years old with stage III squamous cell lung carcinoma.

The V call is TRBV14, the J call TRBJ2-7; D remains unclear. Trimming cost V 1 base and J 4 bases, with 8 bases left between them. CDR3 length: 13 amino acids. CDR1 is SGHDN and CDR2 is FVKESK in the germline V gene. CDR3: CASSQGLQYEQYF. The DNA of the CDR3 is TGTGCCAGCAGCCAAGGACTTCAATACGAGCAGTACTTC.

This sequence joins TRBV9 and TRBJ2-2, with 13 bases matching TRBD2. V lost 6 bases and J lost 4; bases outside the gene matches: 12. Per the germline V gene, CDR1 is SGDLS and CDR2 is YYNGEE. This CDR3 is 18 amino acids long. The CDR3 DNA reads TGTGCCAGCACCTGGACTAGCGGGAGTGTTCTGGGCACCGGGGAGCTGTTTTTT. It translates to CASTWTSGSVLGTGELFF.

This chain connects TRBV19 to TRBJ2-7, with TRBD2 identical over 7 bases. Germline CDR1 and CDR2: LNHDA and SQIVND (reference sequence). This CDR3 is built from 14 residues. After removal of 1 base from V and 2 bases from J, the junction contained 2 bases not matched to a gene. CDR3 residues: CASSIAGGPYEQYF. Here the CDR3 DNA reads TGTGCCAGTAGTATAGCGGGGGGACCCTACGAGCAGTACTTC.

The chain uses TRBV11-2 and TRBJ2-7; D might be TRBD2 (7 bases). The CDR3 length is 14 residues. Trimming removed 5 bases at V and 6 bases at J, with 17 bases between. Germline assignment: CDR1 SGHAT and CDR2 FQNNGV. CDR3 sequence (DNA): TGTGCCAGCAGCCTTGGGGGGGGCGGGCGCGAGCAGTACTTC. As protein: CASSLGGGGREQYF.

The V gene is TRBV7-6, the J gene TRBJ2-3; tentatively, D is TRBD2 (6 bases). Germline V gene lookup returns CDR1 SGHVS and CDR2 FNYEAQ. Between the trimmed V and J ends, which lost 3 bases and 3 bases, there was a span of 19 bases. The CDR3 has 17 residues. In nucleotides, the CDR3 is TGTGCCAGCAGCTTCCGATCAGGCGCGGGGAATACAGATACGCAGTATTTT. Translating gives CASSFRSGAGNTDTQYF.

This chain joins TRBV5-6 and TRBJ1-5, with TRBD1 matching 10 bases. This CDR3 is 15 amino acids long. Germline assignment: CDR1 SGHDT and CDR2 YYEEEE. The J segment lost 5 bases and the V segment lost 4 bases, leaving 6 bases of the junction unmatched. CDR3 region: CASSPAGTGDQPQHF. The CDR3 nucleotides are TGTGCCAGCAGCCCGGCCGGGACAGGGGATCAGCCCCAGCATTTT.

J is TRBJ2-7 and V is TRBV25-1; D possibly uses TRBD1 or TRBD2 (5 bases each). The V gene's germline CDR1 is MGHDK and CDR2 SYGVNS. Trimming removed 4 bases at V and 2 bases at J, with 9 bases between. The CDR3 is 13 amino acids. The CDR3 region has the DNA TGTGCCAGCAGTGGGGACGGACCCTACGAGCAGTACTTC. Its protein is CASSGDGPYEQYF.

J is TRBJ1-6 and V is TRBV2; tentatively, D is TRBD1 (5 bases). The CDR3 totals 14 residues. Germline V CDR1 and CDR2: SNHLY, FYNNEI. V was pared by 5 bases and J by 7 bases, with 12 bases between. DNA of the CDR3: TGTGCCAGCAGTAGGGAAGGGGAAAATTCACCCCTCCACTTT. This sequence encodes CASSREGENSPLHF.

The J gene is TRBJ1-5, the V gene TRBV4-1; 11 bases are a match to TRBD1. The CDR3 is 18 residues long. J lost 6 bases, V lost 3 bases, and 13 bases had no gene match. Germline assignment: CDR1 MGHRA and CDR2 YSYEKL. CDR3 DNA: TGCGCCAGCAGCCATAAAGATGGGACAGGGGGATCAGGTCAGCCCCAGCATTTT. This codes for CASSHKDGTGGSGQPQHF.

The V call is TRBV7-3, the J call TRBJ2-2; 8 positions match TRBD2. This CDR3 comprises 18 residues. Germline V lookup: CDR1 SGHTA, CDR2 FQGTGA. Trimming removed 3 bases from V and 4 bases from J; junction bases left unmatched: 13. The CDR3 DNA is TGTGCCAGCAGCTTTTCCCCTGGCGGGGGGCGCTCCACCGGGGAGCTGTTTTTT. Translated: CASSFSPGGGRSTGELFF.

In nucleotides, the CDR3 is TGTGCCAGCAGCTTAGTATCCGGACAGGGGGCCGATACGCAGTATTTT. Its translation is CASSLVSGQGADTQYF. This chain uses TRBV7-2 with TRBJ2-3, with 11 bases that match TRBD1. Germline loops: CDR1 SGHTA, CDR2 FQGNSA. The junction had 6 bases not matched to a gene; V was cut back by 1 base and J by 6 bases. CDR3 size: 16 residues.

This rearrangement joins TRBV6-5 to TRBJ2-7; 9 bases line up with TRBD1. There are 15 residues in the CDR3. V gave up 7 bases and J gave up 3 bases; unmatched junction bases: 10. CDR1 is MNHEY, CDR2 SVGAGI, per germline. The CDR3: CASTSGGTGFYEQYF. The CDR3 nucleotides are TGTGCCAGCACCTCGGGTGGGACAGGGTTCTACGAGCAGTACTTC.

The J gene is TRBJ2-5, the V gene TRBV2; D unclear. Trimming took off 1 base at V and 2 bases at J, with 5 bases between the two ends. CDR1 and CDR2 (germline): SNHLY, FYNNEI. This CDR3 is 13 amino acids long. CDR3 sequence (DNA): TGTGCCAGCAGTGAAGGCAGACAAGAGACCCAGTACTTC. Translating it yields CASSEGRQETQYF.

The CDR3 DNA follows: TGTGCCAGCAGTTCTAGCAGAAACACCGGGGAGCTGTTTTTT. The encoded protein is CASSSSRNTGELFF. V usage is TRBV6-5 and J usage is TRBJ2-2; tentative D call: TRBD2 (5 bases). V was clipped by 4 bases and J by 2 bases, with 8 bases between them. Germline assignment: CDR1 MNHEY and CDR2 SVGAGI. This CDR3 region has 14 residues.

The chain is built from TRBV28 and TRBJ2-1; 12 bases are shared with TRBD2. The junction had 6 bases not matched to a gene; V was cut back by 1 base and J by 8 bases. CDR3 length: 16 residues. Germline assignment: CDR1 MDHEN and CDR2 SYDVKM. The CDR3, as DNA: TGTGCCAGCAGTTTATCGACTAGCGGGAGTGGGGATGAGCAGTTCTTC. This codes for CASSLSTSGSGDEQFF.

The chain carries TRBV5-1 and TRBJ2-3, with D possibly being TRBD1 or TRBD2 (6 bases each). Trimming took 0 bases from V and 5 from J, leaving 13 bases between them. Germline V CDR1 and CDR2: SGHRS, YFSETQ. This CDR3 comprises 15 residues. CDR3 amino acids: CASSLGRGSGDTQYF. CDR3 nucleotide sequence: TGCGCCAGCAGCTTGGGGAGGGGGAGTGGAGATACGCAGTATTTT.

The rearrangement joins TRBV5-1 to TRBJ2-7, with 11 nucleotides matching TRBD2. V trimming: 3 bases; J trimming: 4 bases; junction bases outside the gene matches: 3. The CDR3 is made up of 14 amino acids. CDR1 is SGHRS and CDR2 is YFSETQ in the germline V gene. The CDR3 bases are TGCGCCAGCAGCTCTAGCGGGGGGCCATACGAGCAGTACTTC. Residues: CASSSSGGPYEQYF. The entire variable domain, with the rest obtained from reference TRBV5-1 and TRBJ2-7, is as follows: KAGVTQTPRYLIKTRGQQVTLSCSPISGHRSVSWYQQTPGQGLQFLFEYFSETQRNKGNFPGRFSGRQFSNSRSEMNVSTLELGDSALYLCASSSSGGPYEQYFGPGTRLTVT.

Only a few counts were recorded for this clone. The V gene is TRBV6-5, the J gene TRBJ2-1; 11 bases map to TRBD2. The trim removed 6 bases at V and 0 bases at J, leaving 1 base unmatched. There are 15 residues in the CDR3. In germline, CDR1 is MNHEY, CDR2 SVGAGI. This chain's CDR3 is CASSGTSGSYNEQFF. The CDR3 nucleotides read TGTGCCAGCAGCGGGACTAGCGGCTCCTACAATGAGCAGTTCTTC.

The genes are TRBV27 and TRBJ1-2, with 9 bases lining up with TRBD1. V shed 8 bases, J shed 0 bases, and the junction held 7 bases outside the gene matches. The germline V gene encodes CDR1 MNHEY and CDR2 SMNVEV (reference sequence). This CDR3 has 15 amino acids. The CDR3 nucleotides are TGTGCCAGCGCACAACAGGGGGCGTCTAACTATGGCTACACCTTC. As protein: CASAQQGASNYGYTF.

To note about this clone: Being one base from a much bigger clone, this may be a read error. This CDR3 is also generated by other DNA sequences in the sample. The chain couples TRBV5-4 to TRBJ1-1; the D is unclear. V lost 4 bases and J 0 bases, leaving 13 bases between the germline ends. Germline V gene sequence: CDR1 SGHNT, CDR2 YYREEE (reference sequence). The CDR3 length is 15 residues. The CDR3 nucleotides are TGTGCCAGCAGCCTGTCAACAGCCATGAACACTGAAGCTTTCTTT. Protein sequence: CASSLSTAMNTEAFF.

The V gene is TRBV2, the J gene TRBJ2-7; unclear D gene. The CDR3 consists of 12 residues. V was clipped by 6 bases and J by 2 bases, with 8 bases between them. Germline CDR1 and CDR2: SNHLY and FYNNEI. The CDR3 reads CASRENTYEQYF. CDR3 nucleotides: TGTGCCAGCAGAGAAAACACCTACGAGCAGTACTTC.

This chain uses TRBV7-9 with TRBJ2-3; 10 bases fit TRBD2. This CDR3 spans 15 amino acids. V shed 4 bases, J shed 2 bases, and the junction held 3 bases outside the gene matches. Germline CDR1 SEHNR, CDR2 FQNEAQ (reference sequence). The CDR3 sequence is CASSYTSGNTDTQYF. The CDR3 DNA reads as TGTGCCAGCAGCTATACTAGCGGGAACACAGATACGCAGTATTTT. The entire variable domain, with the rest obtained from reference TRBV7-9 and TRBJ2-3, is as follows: DTGVSQNPRHKITKRGQNVTFRCDPISEHNRLYWYRQTLGQGPEFLTYFQNEAQLEKSRLLSDRFSAERPKGSFSTLEIQRTEQGDSAMYLCASSYTSGNTDTQYFGPGTRLTVL.

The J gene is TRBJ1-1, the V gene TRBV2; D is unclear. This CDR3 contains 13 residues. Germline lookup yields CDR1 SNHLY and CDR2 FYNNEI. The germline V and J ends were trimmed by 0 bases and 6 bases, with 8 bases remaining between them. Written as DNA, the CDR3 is TGTGCCAGCAGTGAAGCATGGGGTTCTGAAGCTTTCTTT. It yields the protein CASSEAWGSEAFF.

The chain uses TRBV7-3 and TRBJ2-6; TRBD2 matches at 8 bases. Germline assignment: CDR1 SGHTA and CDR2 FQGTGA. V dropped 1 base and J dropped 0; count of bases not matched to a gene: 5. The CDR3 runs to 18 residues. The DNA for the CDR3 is TGTGCCAGCAGCTTAAAGACGAGCGGGGGCTCTGGGGCCAACGTCCTGACTTTC. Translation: CASSLKTSGGSGANVLTF.